The 28 T cell receptor beta chains below were found in one sample sequenced in a study of blood T cell repertoires in COVID-19. Data came from immunoSEQ multiplex PCR; TCRdb stores just in-frame clones and leaves some out. The sample has 250,000 to 350,000 clones, 87% seen once. Sequenced: PBMCs or T cells enriched from blood (not recorded which). Receptor source: a woman younger than 35 who had recovered from COVID-19.

The genes are TRBV4-2 and TRBJ2-3; TRBD2 matches 11 bases. The trim removed 5 bases at V and 2 bases at J, leaving 9 bases unmatched. This CDR3 contains 17 residues. Germline V CDR1 and CDR2: LGHNA, YNFKEQ. The CDR3 nucleotides read TGTGCCAGCAGCGGACAATTAGCGGGAGGGTACACAGATACGCAGTATTTT. Residues: CASSGQLAGGYTDTQYF.

CDR3 sequence: CASSVVRSYGYTF. Written as DNA, the CDR3 is TGTGCCAGCAGTGTTGTCAGAAGCTATGGCTACACCTTC. The chain carries TRBV2 and TRBJ1-2; D uncertain. The V end was cut by 4 bases, the J end by 4 bases, with 10 bases between. CDR3 length: 13 residues. Germline V gene lookup returns CDR1 SNHLY and CDR2 FYNNEI.

This chain connects TRBV28 to TRBJ1-5, with a tentative D call TRBD1 (6 bases). Germline V gene lookup returns CDR1 MDHEN and CDR2 SYDVKM. This CDR3 has 15 amino acids. With 7 bases removed from V and 7 bases from J, the gap between germline ends came to 20 bases. The CDR3 here is CASIPPRGLGQPQHF. CDR3 nucleotide sequence: TGTGCCAGCATCCCGCCCAGGGGCCTTGGGCAGCCCCAGCATTTT.

The chain employs TRBV18 and TRBJ2-1, with TRBD2 as a possible D gene (5 bases). This CDR3 is 16 amino acids long. Trimming stripped 0 bases from V and 4 bases from J, with 13 bases between. CDR1 is KGHSH and CDR2 is LQKENI in the germline V gene. This CDR3 is CASSPPERVQYNEQFF. The CDR3 DNA is TGTGCCAGCTCACCACCGGAGAGGGTCCAGTACAATGAGCAGTTCTTC.

The chain has TRBV9 and TRBJ1-3, with a possible D match to TRBD1 (6 bases). The CDR3 has 16 residues. From germline, CDR1 is SGDLS and CDR2 YYNGEE. Trimming shortened V by 1 base and J by 1 base, and 12 bases separated the two germline ends. In nucleotides, the CDR3 is TGTGCCAGCAGCGTAACAGGGAGTGCGTCTGGAAACACCATATATTTT. Translated, it gives CASSVTGSASGNTIYF.

The chain links TRBV7-9 to TRBJ1-1; TRBD1 matches 7 bases. The CDR3 covers 18 residues. Germline lookup yields CDR1 SEHNR and CDR2 FQNEAQ (reference sequence). With 3 bases clipped from V and 2 bases from J, the junction kept 15 bases outside the gene matches. This chain's CDR3 is CASSFPWVVAGGNTEAFF. In DNA, the CDR3 is TGTGCCAGCAGCTTCCCCTGGGTCGTAGCAGGGGGAAACACTGAAGCTTTCTTT.

The chain combines TRBV5-8 with TRBJ1-6; D is perhaps TRBD1 (6 bases). The germline CDR1 and CDR2 sequences are SGHTS and YDEGEE. The V end lost 2 bases, the J end lost 7 bases, and 22 bases lay between the germline ends. The CDR3 consists of 18 residues. The CDR3 region is CASSFQGTRRRSNSPLHF. The DNA for the CDR3 is TGTGCCAGCAGCTTTCAGGGGACGCGACGGAGGTCCAATTCACCCCTCCACTTT.

The rearrangement uses TRBV28 and TRBJ1-5, with 8 bases matching TRBD1. The CDR3 contains 21 residues. CDR1 and CDR2 (germline): MDHEN, SYDVKM. V shed 3 bases, J shed 4 bases, and the junction held 23 bases outside the gene matches. The CDR3 nucleotides are TGTGCCAGCAGTTTTCTCGCCCTGGGCCGGACAGGGAATGAATTGAATCAGCCCCAGCATTTT. Protein sequence: CASSFLALGRTGNELNQPQHF.

This clone was recorded a few times. The chain uses TRBV6-4 and TRBJ2-3; 11 nucleotides line up with TRBD2. Trimming took 6 bases from V and 1 from J; bases not matched to a gene: 3. The CDR3 covers 15 residues. CDR1 is MRHNA, CDR2 SNTAGT, per germline. The CDR3 spells CASSLTSGGTDTQYF. As DNA, the CDR3 is TGTGCCAGCAGCCTGACTAGCGGGGGCACAGATACGCAGTATTTT.

DNA for the CDR3: TGCGCCAGCAGCCAAACAGGGGTTACTGAAGCTTTCTTT. Translation gives CASSQTGVTEAFF. The chain uses TRBV4-1 and TRBJ1-1; 7 nucleotides match TRBD1. The trim removed 2 bases at V and 5 bases at J, leaving 2 bases unmatched. The CDR3 runs to 13 residues. Germline V gene data show CDR1 as MGHRA and CDR2 as YSYEKL.

J is TRBJ1-2 and V is TRBV2; a possible D gene is TRBD1 (6 bases). V was pared by 1 base and J by 4 bases, with 10 bases between. The CDR3 totals 14 residues. Germline CDR1 and CDR2: SNHLY and FYNNEI. The CDR3 loop is CASSEGVGGYGYTF. The CDR3 DNA reads as TGTGCCAGCAGTGAAGGGGTAGGGGGCTATGGCTACACCTTC.

The genes are TRBV19 and TRBJ1-5; D is possibly TRBD1 (6 bases). CDR3 length equals 15 residues. With 4 bases removed from V and 4 bases from J, the gap between germline ends came to 14 bases. Germline V lookup: CDR1 LNHDA, CDR2 SQIVND (reference sequence). The CDR3 DNA sequence: TGTGCCAGTAGTACCGGACAGCCGGGAAATCAGCCCCAGCATTTT. This sequence encodes CASSTGQPGNQPQHF.

This clone occurred a few times. The rearrangement links TRBV5-6 to TRBJ1-1; D not resolved. The CDR3 has 15 amino acids. CDR1 is SGHDT, CDR2 YYEEEE, per germline. V dropped 3 bases and J dropped 0 bases, with 12 bases sitting between them. The CDR3 sequence: CASSWSTRMNTEAFF. For the CDR3, the DNA is TGTGCCAGCAGCTGGTCAACACGAATGAACACTGAAGCTTTCTTT.

The V gene is TRBV24-1, the J gene TRBJ2-1; 10 nucleotides align to TRBD1. Germline values: CDR1 KGHDR, CDR2 SFDVKD. The CDR3 is made up of 14 amino acids. Trimming cost V 8 bases and J 10 bases; bases outside gene matches: 10. The chain's CDR3 is CATKAGTGAKEQFF. In nucleotides, the CDR3 is TGTGCCACCAAGGCGGGGACAGGGGCCAAGGAGCAGTTCTTC.

V is TRBV7-9 and J is TRBJ2-4; D uncertain. CDR1 is SEHNR and CDR2 is FQNEAQ in the germline V gene (reference sequence). The V gene lost 5 bases and the J gene lost 0 bases, with 17 bases spanning the gap. The CDR3 runs 17 residues. The CDR3 protein is CASSPRVETIAKNIQYF. CDR3 nucleotides: TGTGCCAGCAGCCCCCGGGTTGAAACTATAGCCAAAAACATTCAGTACTTC. The entire variable domain, with the rest obtained from reference TRBV7-9 and TRBJ2-4, is as follows: DTGVSQNPRHKITKRGQNVTFRCDPISEHNRLYWYRQTLGQGPEFLTYFQNEAQLEKSRLLSDRFSAERPKGSFSTLEIQRTEQGDSAMYLCASSPRVETIAKNIQYFGAGTRLSVL.

The chain carries TRBV4-2 and TRBJ1-3, with 8 positions matching TRBD1. The V segment lost 6 bases and the J segment 6 bases; nucleotides outside the gene matches: 10. The CDR3 length is 15 residues. The V gene's germline CDR1 is LGHNA and CDR2 YNFKEQ. In nucleotides, the CDR3 is TGTGCCAGCAGTATAGCTTCAGGGGGCAAAAACACCATATATTTT. Protein: CASSIASGGKNTIYF.

The chain couples TRBV2 to TRBJ1-1, with 8 nucleotides matching TRBD1. CDR1 is SNHLY, CDR2 FYNNEI, per germline. The CDR3 contains 15 residues. The V and J ends lost 1 base and 4 bases, in that order; junction bases with no gene match: 5. The CDR3 sequence is CASSEEYRGTTEAFF. For the CDR3, the DNA is TGTGCCAGCAGTGAAGAATACAGGGGGACCACTGAAGCTTTCTTT.

V and J are TRBV28 and TRBJ1-2; D not resolved. Trimming removed 3 bases from V and 4 bases from J, with 15 bases in between. Germline CDR1 reads MDHEN; CDR2 reads SYDVKM. The CDR3 is made up of 15 amino acids. The CDR3 nucleotides read TGTGCCAGCAGTTTCGTTTTGGGAGGGTTCTATGGCTACACCTTC. Amino acids: CASSFVLGGFYGYTF.

This sequence joins TRBV5-1 and TRBJ1-1; D is unresolved. V dropped 4 bases and J dropped 1 base, with 8 bases sitting between them. The CDR3 length is 13 residues. The germline V gene encodes CDR1 SGHRS and CDR2 YFSETQ. The CDR3 bases are TGCGCCAGCAGCCAAGCTGGGAACACTGAAGCTTTCTTT. This sequence encodes CASSQAGNTEAFF. The complete variable domain, with remaining parts taken from reference TRBV5-1 and TRBJ1-1, reads KAGVTQTPRYLIKTRGQQVTLSCSPISGHRSVSWYQQTPGQGLQFLFEYFSETQRNKGNFPGRFSGRQFSNSRSEMNVSTLELGDSALYLCASSQAGNTEAFFGQGTRLTVV.

The CDR3 reads CASSPIGSGGPDTQYF. For the CDR3, the DNA is TGTGCCAGCTCACCAATCGGGTCAGGGGGGCCAGATACGCAGTATTTT. V is TRBV18 and J is TRBJ2-3, with TRBD1 as a possible D gene (7 bases). CDR1 KGHSH and CDR2 LQKENI come from the germline V gene. The germline V and J ends were trimmed by 2 bases and 4 bases, with 16 bases remaining between them. CDR3 length equals 16 residues.

CDR3 in amino acids: CATPKERAANLAVLGYEQYF. CDR3 in DNA: TGTGCCACCCCCAAAGAGAGGGCAGCAAATCTAGCGGTCCTCGGGTACGAGCAGTACTTC. V and J are TRBV24-1 and TRBJ2-7; 7 positions match TRBD2. The trim removed 9 bases at V and 4 bases at J, leaving 29 bases unmatched. This CDR3 contains 20 residues. Germline loops: CDR1 KGHDR, CDR2 SFDVKD.

V and J are TRBV7-9 and TRBJ1-3; D unresolved. V shed 5 bases and J shed 4 bases, with 18 bases lying between them. CDR1 and CDR2 (germline): SEHNR, FQNEAQ (reference sequence). This CDR3 comprises 16 residues. CDR3 sequence: CASSLGRGLGGNTIYF. Written as DNA, the CDR3 is TGTGCCAGCAGCCTCGGGCGAGGGCTAGGGGGAAACACCATATATTTT.

The J gene is TRBJ2-2, the V gene TRBV3-1 (or the pseudogene TRBV3-2), with 12 bases lining up with TRBD2. V was clipped by 0 bases and J by 5 bases; unmatched bases: 4. Germline loops: CDR1 LGHDT, CDR2 YNNKEL (reference sequence). CDR3 length: 17 residues. The DNA of the CDR3 is TGTGCCAGCAGCCAAGATCTGACTAGCGGGGGAACCGGGGAGCTGTTTTTT. Protein sequence: CASSQDLTSGGTGELFF.

The V call is TRBV25-1, the J call TRBJ2-3; no reliable D call. V lost 6 bases to trimming and J lost 1 base, with 8 bases between them. Per germline, CDR1 MGHDK and CDR2 SYGVNS. This CDR3 contains 13 residues. For the CDR3, the DNA is TGTGCCAGCAGCGTATTTGGCACAGATACGCAGTATTTT. Its protein product is CASSVFGTDTQYF.

The chain uses TRBV7-3 and TRBJ1-2, with 8 bases lining up with TRBD1. CDR1 is SGHTA and CDR2 is FQGTGA in the germline V gene. With 3 bases clipped from V and 5 bases from J, the junction kept 2 bases outside the gene matches. This CDR3 region has 13 residues. The CDR3 here is CASSFGQGYGYTF. The DNA for the CDR3 is TGTGCCAGCAGCTTTGGACAGGGTTATGGCTACACCTTC.

The chain is built from TRBV24-1 and TRBJ1-2; maybe TRBD1 (6 bases). The germline CDR1 and CDR2 sequences are KGHDR and SFDVKD. The CDR3 consists of 14 residues. Deletions cut 9 bases from V and 4 bases from J, with 17 bases between. The CDR3 protein is CATQNGGLGYGYTF. The DNA of the CDR3 is TGTGCCACCCAGAACGGGGGGCTAGGCTATGGCTACACCTTC.

The chain recombines TRBV4-3 with TRBJ1-1; weak D call: TRBD1 (5 bases). The CDR3 length is 14 residues. Germline loops: CDR1 LGHNA, CDR2 YSLEER. V shed 3 bases and J shed 1 base, with 9 bases lying between them. The CDR3 protein is CASSHQTGNTEAFF. CDR3 in DNA: TGCGCCAGCAGCCACCAAACAGGGAACACTGAAGCTTTCTTT.

The V call is TRBV4-1, the J call TRBJ1-1; no clear D gene. The CDR3 contains 14 residues. With 4 bases removed from V and 3 bases from J, the gap between germline ends came to 12 bases. From germline, CDR1 is MGHRA and CDR2 YSYEKL. The CDR3 here is CASSPRAVDTEAFF. In DNA, the CDR3 is TGCGCCAGCAGCCCCCGCGCGGTTGACACTGAAGCTTTCTTT.